This is a list of T cell receptor beta chains from one sample in a study of blood T cell repertoires in COVID-19. TCRdb's table, derived via immunoSEQ multiplex PCR, lists solely in-frame clones and lacks some. The sample has almost 250,000 clones, about 89% seen once. The sample was peripheral blood. All receptors come from a woman aged 60 to 75 who had recovered from COVID-19. The CDR3 runs from the conserved cysteine through the conserved F or W. Each record gives: D gene, J gene, clone size, V gene, CDR3 DNA, CDR3 protein. A D gene is named only where the DNA matches it firmly. Clone size appears in some rows only: once, few, many, or a class for an expanded clone.

>-|TRBJ2-1|once|TRBV18
TGTGCCAGCTCACCGTCGACAGGAAGGCCCTACAATGAGCAGTTCTTC
CASSPSTGRPYNEQFF
>-|TRBJ1-2|-|TRBV12-3/TRBV12-4
TGTGCCAGCAGCCGAGGACAGAACTATGGCTACACCTTC
CASSRGQNYGYTF
>TRBD1|TRBJ1-1|once|TRBV11-3
TGTGCCAGCAGCTCCCAGACAGGGTTGAGCACTGAAGCTTTCTTT
CASSSQTGLSTEAFF
>-|TRBJ2-1|-|TRBV15
TGTGCCACCAGCAAACAGGGCTATTCCTACAATGAGCAGTTCTTC
CATSKQGYSYNEQFF
>-|TRBJ1-6|-|TRBV4-3
TGCGCCAGCAGCCAAGCACGTACGGCCCCTAGGCCCCTCCACTTT
CASSQARTAPRPLHF
>-|TRBJ1-5|-|TRBV19
TGTGCCAGTAGTATAGGTGCAGGGAAGGGTCAGCCCCAGCATTTT
CASSIGAGKGQPQHF
>TRBD2|TRBJ2-3|once|TRBV14
TGTGCCAGCAGCCACTCACTAGCGGGGGGTTACACAGATACGCAGTATTTT
CASSHSLAGGYTDTQYF
>TRBD1|TRBJ1-5|few|TRBV20-1
TGCAGTGCTAGTTACAGGGGGCAGGAACTCAATCAGCCCCAGCATTTT
CSASYRGQELNQPQHF
>TRBD1|TRBJ1-5|once|TRBV3-1/TRBV3-2
TGTGCCAGCAGCCCTGGACAGGGGGCTCAGCCCCAGCATTTT
CASSPGQGAQPQHF
>TRBD1|TRBJ2-7|-|TRBV5-4
TGTGCCAGCAGCCCTGGACAGGGGGTCGAGCAGTACTTC
CASSPGQGVEQYF
>TRBD1|TRBJ1-3|-|TRBV18
TGTGCCAGCTCACCAACCAACAGGGGTGCTGGAAACACCATATATTTT
CASSPTNRGAGNTIYF
>-|TRBJ1-2|-|TRBV27
TGTGCCAGCAGTTTAACCGACCAGGGAGGGGGCTACACCTTC
CASSLTDQGGGYTF
>-|TRBJ1-2|few|TRBV28
TGTGCCAGCAGTTTTGGGCGCCGGGGGGCCTTCACCTTC
CASSFGRRGAFTF
>TRBD1|TRBJ1-2|few|TRBV5-5
TGTGCCAGCAGCACCGGACAGGGAAGCACCTTC
CASSTGQGSTF
>-|TRBJ2-1|once|TRBV10-3
TGTGCCATCAGTGAGAACCGAGCTAGCTCCTACAATGAGCAGTTCTTC
CAISENRASSYNEQFF
>TRBD1|TRBJ2-7|-|TRBV6-5
TGTGCCAGCAGACGAACAGGGGGCTCGTACGAGCAGTACTTC
CASRRTGGSYEQYF
>-|TRBJ1-1|-|TRBV3-1/TRBV3-2
TGTGCCAGCAGCCAAGGACAGTATGAAGGCACTGAAGCTTTCTTT
CASSQGQYEGTEAFF
>-|TRBJ2-1|-|TRBV5-4
TGTGCCAGCAGCTTGGGCGGGGCGAGCTCCTACAATGAGCAGTTCTTC
CASSLGGASSYNEQFF
>-|TRBJ2-4|-|TRBV6-6
TGTGCCAGCAGTCTTGAGGAGCTAGCCAAAAACATTCAGTACTTC
CASSLEELAKNIQYF
>TRBD2|TRBJ2-1|-|TRBV27
TGTGCCAGCAGTCTGGGGCCGGGACTAGAAGAGTTCTTC
CASSLGPGLEEFF
>-|TRBJ2-1|-|TRBV18
TGTGCCAGCTCACCGTCGAGGGTCAATGAGCAGTTCTTC
CASSPSRVNEQFF
>TRBD2|TRBJ2-3|-|TRBV9
TGTGCCAGCAGCGTACGGGGGCTAGCGGGGTCCACAGATACGCAGTATTTT
CASSVRGLAGSTDTQYF
>-|TRBJ2-7|-|TRBV7-2
TGTGCCAGCAGCTTCACACCCTCCTCCTACGAGCAGTACTTC
CASSFTPSSYEQYF
>-|TRBJ2-1|-|TRBV2
TGTGCCAGCAGTGCAGTGACAGACAATGAGCAGTTCTTC
CASSAVTDNEQFF
>TRBD1|TRBJ1-1|-|TRBV2
TGTGCCGCATCCAGGGGGCGCCTAGGCCTGAACACTGAAGCTTTCTTT
CAASRGRLGLNTEAFF
>TRBD1|TRBJ1-4|once|TRBV6-6
TGTGCCAGCAGTCCAAACAGGGGAACTAATGAAAAACTGTTTTTT
CASSPNRGTNEKLFF
>TRBD1|TRBJ2-7|-|TRBV28
TGTGCCAGCAGTTTATTTGGGACAGGATTTACCGAGCAGTACTTC
CASSLFGTGFTEQYF
>-|TRBJ1-2|-|TRBV28
TGTGCCAGCAGTCCCCCCATGAACTATGGCTACACCTTC
CASSPPMNYGYTF
>TRBD2|TRBJ2-7|-|TRBV7-9
TGTGCCAGCAGCCAGGCCGGGGGGGCGGCCTACGAGCAGTACTTC
CASSQAGGAAYEQYF
>TRBD1|TRBJ2-7|-|TRBV11-3
TGTGCCAGCAGCTTAGGGACAGGGCTTGCCTACGAGCAGTACTTC
CASSLGTGLAYEQYF
>TRBD1|TRBJ1-2|-|TRBV7-2
TGTGCCAGCAGCTTAGGGCCTGGTACGGTGGAGGACAGGGCGGAAGGCTACACCTTC
CASSLGPGTVEDRAEGYTF
>-|TRBJ1-5|-|TRBV24-1
TGTGCCACCGCGGGACGGGAATATAGCAATCAGCCCCAGCATTTT
CATAGREYSNQPQHF
>-|TRBJ2-7|-|TRBV6-2/TRBV6-3
TGTGCCAGCAGTTCCAGGTTTTTTTACTCCTACGAGCAGTACTTC
CASSSRFFYSYEQYF
>-|TRBJ1-4|-|TRBV7-9
TGTGCCAGCAGCCCACCAGGCGGGGTCTTGCGGGAAAAACTGTTTTTT
CASSPPGGVLREKLFF
>TRBD1|TRBJ1-2|many|TRBV5-6
TGTGCCAGCAGCTTGGCCGGGACAGGGGTGTCGAGCGGCTACACCTTC
CASSLAGTGVSSGYTF
>-|TRBJ1-2|-|TRBV6-5
TGTGCCAGCAGTAGGGAGGGCCCCGACTATGGCTACACCTTC
CASSREGPDYGYTF
>-|TRBJ1-4|-|TRBV7-2
TGTGCCAGCAGCGCGCAGACAGCTAGTAATGAAAAACTGTTTTTT
CASSAQTASNEKLFF
>-|TRBJ1-4|-|TRBV19
TGTGCCAATAGTATAGATTATGGGACAAGGAGGGAAAAACTGTTTTTT
CANSIDYGTRREKLFF
>-|TRBJ1-2|-|TRBV5-8
TGTGCCAGCAGCTTGGGTGCGGGTACTAACTATGGCTACACCTTC
CASSLGAGTNYGYTF
>-|TRBJ2-5|-|TRBV6-5
TGTGCCAGCAGTTACTCGATAGCTACACGAGAGACCCAGTACTTC
CASSYSIATRETQYF
>-|TRBJ2-2|-|TRBV18
TGTGCCAGCTCACCGAGTAACAGGAATCCGAACACCGGGGAGCTGTTTTTT
CASSPSNRNPNTGELFF
>-|TRBJ2-1|-|TRBV9
TGTGCCAGCAGCGTAGACAGCTACCTGGACAATGAGCAGTTCTTC
CASSVDSYLDNEQFF
>TRBD2|TRBJ2-2|-|TRBV11-3
TGTGCCAGCAGCTTAGATCGACGGGGGGTACCGAACACCGGGGAGCTGTTTTTT
CASSLDRRGVPNTGELFF